The 29 T cell receptor beta chains below come from one sample, sequenced in a study of T cells in localized non-small cell lung cancer. The table came from immunoSEQ multiplex PCR; TCRdb's copy has only in-frame clones and leaves some out. The sample lists about 40,000 clones, approximately 84% seen once, with around 6.4% in the top ten. Source: peripheral blood, taken before any cancer treatment. All receptors come from a man aged 40 to 70 with stage I lung adenocarcinoma.

The CDR3 nucleotides are TGTGCCAGCAGGGGGATGGATACGCAGTATTTT. Translated, it gives CASRGMDTQYF. This chain uses TRBV6-1 with TRBJ2-3; D is ambiguous. Germline CDR1 reads MNHNS; CDR2 reads SASEGT. The CDR3 has 11 amino acids. V lost 6 bases to trimming and J lost 6 bases, with 7 bases between them.

This clone was found once. The chain uses TRBV12-5 and TRBJ2-5; 7 bases align to TRBD1. The trim removed 6 bases at V and 4 bases at J, leaving 8 bases unmatched. The CDR3 extends over 14 amino acids. Germline V gene sequence: CDR1 LGHNT, CDR2 FRNRAP. The CDR3 loop is CASGSDRDGETQYF. As DNA, the CDR3 is TGTGCTAGTGGCTCCGACAGGGATGGAGAGACCCAGTACTTC.

The chain combines TRBV28 with TRBJ2-7, with 12 nucleotides matching TRBD1. Germline V CDR1 and CDR2: MDHEN, SYDVKM. The junction had 9 bases not matched to a gene; V was cut back by 5 bases and J by 7 bases. The CDR3 consists of 15 residues. The CDR3 bases are TGTGCCAGCAGTACCACGGGACAGGGGGCACGAGAGCAGTACTTC. It specifies CASSTTGQGAREQYF.

The chain has TRBV11-1 and TRBJ2-3, with a tentative D call TRBD1 (5 bases). The ends were cut back, 1 base at V and 0 bases at J, with 11 bases in the middle. CDR1 and CDR2 from the germline V gene are SGHAT and FQDESV (reference sequence). The CDR3 runs 16 residues. CDR3 residues: CASSLGAGPSTDTQYF. CDR3 bases: TGTGCCAGCAGCTTAGGGGCAGGGCCTAGCACAGATACGCAGTATTTT.

The chain uses TRBV5-6 and TRBJ2-7, with TRBD2 matching 10 bases. Germline V gene data show CDR1 as SGHDT and CDR2 as YYEEEE. The junction had 16 bases not matched to a gene; V was cut back by 4 bases and J by 12 bases. The length of the CDR3 is 15 residues. In nucleotides, the CDR3 is TGTGCCAGCAGCCGCAGGGCTAGCGGGAGTAGCTGGGTGTACTTC. Translation gives CASSRRASGSSWVYF.

The rearrangement links TRBV28 to TRBJ2-2, with TRBD2 as a possible D gene (5 bases). This CDR3 contains 15 residues. The ends were cut back, 0 bases at V and 10 bases at J, with 15 bases in the middle. Germline CDR1 MDHEN, CDR2 SYDVKM. CDR3 nucleotides: TGTGCCAGCAGTTTATGGGGGAGTGAATTTGTGGAGCTGTTTTTT. Protein sequence: CASSLWGSEFVELFF.

The J gene is TRBJ2-5, the V gene TRBV5-1; D may be TRBD1 (6 bases). Trimming stripped 9 bases from V and 5 bases from J, with 20 bases between. Per germline, CDR1 SGHRS and CDR2 YFSETQ. The CDR3 is made up of 14 amino acids. Written as DNA, the CDR3 is TGCGCCACAGCCCCTCAGGGGATGGAGGAGACCCAGTACTTC. Translated, it gives CATAPQGMEETQYF.

CDR3 sequence: CASSFRAGTDTQYF. CDR3 nucleotides: TGTGCCAGCAGCTTTCGAGCGGGAACAGATACGCAGTATTTT. V gene TRBV7-2 combines with J gene TRBJ2-3, with TRBD2 matching over 7 bases. Germline CDR1 is SGHTA and CDR2 is FQGNSA. The V gene end was trimmed by 3 bases and the J gene end by 3 bases; junction bases not matched to a gene: 3. The CDR3 length is 14 residues.

This chain uses TRBV6-1 with TRBJ2-7; 10 bases match TRBD2. This CDR3 is 13 amino acids long. Trimming at V came to 10 bases and at J to 2 bases, leaving 5 bases not matched to a gene. Germline V CDR1 and CDR2: MNHNS, SASEGT. DNA of the CDR3: TGTGCCATCCTAGCGGGAGTTCCCTACGAGCAGTACTTC. It specifies CAILAGVPYEQYF.

The chain joins TRBV7-3 to TRBJ2-1; D may correspond to TRBD1 or TRBD2 (6 bases each). The germline V gene encodes CDR1 SGHTA and CDR2 FQGTGA. The CDR3 runs to 15 residues. V lost 4 bases and J 0 bases, leaving 10 bases between the germline ends. In nucleotides, the CDR3 is TGTGCCAGCAGCTACAGGGAGGCCTCCTACAATGAGCAGTTCTTC. Its translation: CASSYREASYNEQFF.

The chain uses TRBV18 and TRBJ2-7; a weak D match, TRBD1 (5 bases). Trimming pared 4 bases from V and 4 bases from J, leaving 17 bases between. Germline loops: CDR1 KGHSH, CDR2 LQKENI. This CDR3 comprises 15 residues. The CDR3 sequence: CASSLQGNVAYEQYF. CDR3 bases: TGTGCCAGCTCACTCCAGGGTAATGTGGCTTACGAGCAGTACTTC.

The chain joins TRBV2 to TRBJ1-5; 8 bases agree with TRBD1. The CDR3 runs 17 residues. Germline V gene lookup returns CDR1 SNHLY and CDR2 FYNNEI. The V gene end was trimmed by 1 base and the J gene end by 6 bases; junction bases not matched to a gene: 11. CDR3 in DNA: TGTGCCAGCAGTGAAGAATTCTGGACAGGGAATGCTCAGCCCCAGCATTTT. Its translation is CASSEEFWTGNAQPQHF.

The chain combines TRBV13 with TRBJ2-1, with TRBD2 as a possible D gene (5 bases). The CDR3 has 16 amino acids. Trimming cost V 7 bases and J 0 bases, with 16 bases left between them. Germline V gene lookup returns CDR1 PRHDT and CDR2 FYEKMQ (reference sequence). This CDR3 is CASTLRGSSSYNEQFF. For the CDR3, the DNA is TGTGCCAGCACCCTCCGGGGTTCTAGCTCCTACAATGAGCAGTTCTTC. Full variable domain (remainder filled in from reference TRBV13 and TRBJ2-1): AAGVIQSPRHLIKEKRETATLKCYPIPRHDTVYWYQQGPGQDPQFLISFYEKMQSDKGSIPDRFSAQQFSDYHSELNMSSLELGDSALYFCASTLRGSSSYNEQFFGPGTRLTVL.

J is TRBJ1-3 and V is TRBV7-8; no clear D gene. The CDR3 totals 13 residues. Trimming removed 4 bases at V and 4 bases at J, with 8 bases between. Germline loops: CDR1 SGHVS, CDR2 FQNEAQ. CDR3: CASSYTVGNTIYF. In nucleotides, the CDR3 is TGTGCCAGCAGCTATACCGTCGGAAACACCATATATTTT.

This chain joins TRBV5-1 and TRBJ1-1; 9 nucleotides match TRBD1. Germline V gives CDR1 SGHRS, CDR2 YFSETQ. Trimming removed 2 bases from V and 5 bases from J; junction bases left unmatched: 7. This CDR3 region has 15 residues. The DNA of the CDR3 is TGCGCCAGCAGCTTCACAGGGGGCGATGAGACTGAAGCTTTCTTT. Amino acids: CASSFTGGDETEAFF.

The J gene is TRBJ2-7, the V gene TRBV27; D call uncertain. Germline V CDR1 and CDR2: MNHEY, SMNVEV (reference sequence). V shed 6 bases and J shed 0 bases, with 12 bases lying between them. There are 14 residues in the CDR3. The CDR3 region has the DNA TGTGCCAGCAGGAGGACCTCTAGCTCCTACGAGCAGTACTTC. Protein: CASRRTSSSYEQYF.

The chain combines TRBV7-9 with TRBJ2-7, with 10 positions matching TRBD2. The V and J ends lost 3 bases and 0 bases, in that order; junction bases with no gene match: 2. The CDR3 loop spans 15 amino acids. Germline V gene data show CDR1 as SEHNR and CDR2 as FQNEAQ (reference sequence). CDR3 sequence (DNA): TGTGCCAGCAGCTTCTCTAGCGGGAGCTCCTACGAGCAGTACTTC. It yields the protein CASSFSSGSSYEQYF.

The CDR3, as DNA: TGCGCCAGCAGCCCCGGGACAGGGAGCGCAGAGACCCAGTACTTC. Residues: CASSPGTGSAETQYF. This chain connects TRBV5-1 to TRBJ2-5; 9 bases agree with TRBD1. The CDR3 spans 15 residues. V was pared by 4 bases and J by 4 bases, with 8 bases of the junction left unmatched. Germline CDR1 reads SGHRS; CDR2 reads YFSETQ.

The CDR3 protein is CASSATSATNEKLFF. CDR3 sequence (DNA): TGTGCCAGCAGTGCAACCTCAGCAACTAATGAAAAACTGTTTTTT. The chain links TRBV2 to TRBJ1-4; D gene ambiguous. Germline V CDR1 and CDR2: SNHLY, FYNNEI. The ends were cut back, 4 bases at V and 0 bases at J, with 9 bases in the middle. The CDR3 has 15 amino acids.

CDR3 residues: CASSQEGRIGAYEQYF. The CDR3, as DNA: TGCGCCAGCAGCCAAGAAGGGCGGATAGGAGCGTACGAGCAGTACTTC. The V and J genes are TRBV4-1 and TRBJ2-7; D call uncertain. Per the germline V gene, CDR1 is MGHRA and CDR2 is YSYEKL. This CDR3 comprises 16 residues. V lost 0 bases, J lost 4 bases, and 16 bases lay in between.

J is TRBJ1-4 and V is TRBV7-9, with 7 bases identical to TRBD1. From germline, CDR1 is SEHNR and CDR2 FQNEAQ (reference sequence). V shed 5 bases and J 0 bases; nucleotides not matched to a gene: 6. The CDR3 length is 16 residues. The CDR3 DNA reads as TGTGCCAGCAGCCCGGGACAGTCTACAACTAATGAAAAACTGTTTTTT. It is translated as CASSPGQSTTNEKLFF.

The CDR3 region has the DNA TGTGCCAGCAGTCTGGGTGAGGACTACGAGCAGTACTTC. The encoded protein is CASSLGEDYEQYF. The rearrangement uses TRBV11-3 and TRBJ2-7; D is ambiguous. CDR1 SGHNT and CDR2 YENEEA come from the germline V gene. V lost 6 bases, J lost 3 bases, and 12 bases lay in between. The CDR3 is 13 residues long.

The chain is built from TRBV11-2 and TRBJ1-2; no clear D. CDR1 and CDR2 (germline): SGHAT, FQNNGV. Between the trimmed V and J ends, which lost 2 bases and 2 bases, there was a span of 3 bases. This CDR3 is 12 amino acids long. The CDR3 DNA is TGTGCCAGCAGCTTAAAAAACTATGGCTACACCTTC. Its protein product is CASSLKNYGYTF. The complete variable domain, with remaining parts taken from reference TRBV11-2 and TRBJ1-2, reads EAGVAQSPRYKIIEKRQSVAFWCNPISGHATLYWYQQILGQGPKLLIQFQNNGVVDDSQLPKDRFSAERLKGVDSTLKIQPAKLEDSAVYLCASSLKNYGYTFGSGTRLTVV.

The sample holds one count of this clone. The rearrangement links TRBV30 to TRBJ2-5, with TRBD2 as a possible D gene (7 bases). Trimming took off 4 bases at V and 3 bases at J, with 12 bases between the two ends. CDR1 and CDR2 (germline): GTSNPN, SVGIG (reference sequence). The CDR3 runs 13 residues. The CDR3 protein is CAWTTGTKETQYF. The CDR3 DNA sequence: TGTGCCTGGACTACAGGGACTAAAGAGACCCAGTACTTC.

This rearrangement joins TRBV27 to TRBJ1-2; D is unclear. V shed 6 bases and J shed 8 bases, with 16 bases lying between them. Looked up from germline, CDR1 is MNHEY and CDR2 is SMNVEV (reference sequence). CDR3 length: 13 amino acids. In DNA, the CDR3 is TGTGCCAGCAGGATCGACCCCGAGCGGGGCTACACCTTC. It is translated as CASRIDPERGYTF.

The DNA for the CDR3 is TGTGCCAGCAGCCCGAGGACAGGGGGAGTCTACGAGCAGTACTTC. Translating gives CASSPRTGGVYEQYF. The chain employs TRBV5-4 and TRBJ2-7; 10 nucleotides agree with TRBD1. CDR3 length equals 15 residues. V was clipped by 4 bases and J by 3 bases; unmatched bases: 7. CDR1 is SGHNT and CDR2 is YYREEE in the germline V gene (reference sequence).

The chain carries TRBV11-1 and TRBJ2-1; 7 nucleotides match TRBD2. CDR1 is SGHAT and CDR2 is FQDESV in the germline V gene (reference sequence). The CDR3 consists of 15 residues. With 5 bases clipped from V and 2 bases from J, the junction kept 6 bases outside the gene matches. Here the CDR3 reads CASSNPSGAYNEQFF. The CDR3 bases are TGTGCCAGCAGCAACCCTAGCGGCGCCTACAATGAGCAGTTCTTC. Full variable domain (missing parts from reference TRBV11-1 and TRBJ2-1): EAEVAQSPRYKITEKSQAVAFWCDPISGHATLYWYRQILGQGPELLVQFQDESVVDDSQLPKDRFSAERLKGVDSTLKIQPAELGDSAMYLCASSNPSGAYNEQFFGPGTRLTVL.

The V and J genes are TRBV5-5 and TRBJ1-4; TRBD1 is a possible D gene (5 bases). The V and J ends lost 0 bases and 3 bases respectively, with 9 bases between them. The germline gives CDR1 SGHKS, CDR2 YYEKEE (reference sequence). The CDR3 has 15 residues. Written as DNA, the CDR3 is TGTGCCAGCAGCTTGGCCCCAGGGCCTAATGAAAAACTGTTTTTT. Protein: CASSLAPGPNEKLFF.

This clone turned up a few times. This sequence joins TRBV11-2 and TRBJ1-3; D gene ambiguous. Germline V gene data show CDR1 as SGHAT and CDR2 as FQNNGV. There are 13 residues in the CDR3. Trimming cost V 0 bases and J 3 bases, with 3 bases left between them. CDR3 in amino acids: CASSLESGNTIYF. In DNA, the CDR3 is TGTGCCAGCAGCTTAGAAAGTGGAAACACCATATATTTT.